This entry is about one T cell receptor (beta chain). There is no known antigen for this receptor. Possible read error: a much larger clone is one base away. This record comes from a study of blood T cell repertoires in COVID-19 (dated by TCRdb to the early 2020s). Context from the whole study: Collaborator samples came from the United States, Italy and Spain and covered acute and convalescent phases of COVID-19. Subjects who had been exposed to COVID-19, were actively infected with it, or had recovered from it provided the deeply sampled blood TCRbeta repertoires that made up the dataset. Samples came from the ongoing ImmuneRACE study (first 160 participants) plus 1,254 subjects from 6 global collaborators. The repertoires were made available in a free public database intended to serve as a resource for research on the immune response to SARS-CoV-2. Where HLA class I and class II types were available, the types were taken from metadata supplied by the sample provider, not from assay-based typing. The prospective study material was composed of cDNA or gDNA derived from T cells, B-cell-depleted T cells, or PBMCs. The sample metadata nearly always contained a de-identified subject ID, COVID-19 status, age in years and sex. Broader findings and caveats from the paper: The quantity of clinical and demographic metadata differed by source and by participant and was supplied without curation.

The collaborating institutions used their own protocols to collect whole blood in K2EDTA tubes. For TCRbeta analysis, collaborators shipped samples in one of three forms: frozen whole blood, isolated PBMCs, or DNA extracted from either of those sample types. TCRbeta CDR3 regions were amplified from genomic DNA using the immunoSEQ Assay, a bias-controlled multiplex PCR. In the original analysis: Nucleated cell counts per sample were estimated from amplification of reference gene primers within the assay. To quantify the absolute abundance of each unique TCRbeta CDR3 rearrangement, sequence reads were collapsed and filtered. For each sample, productive Simpson clonality was calculated as the square root of Simpson's diversity index over productive rearrangements. The source is immuneACCESS, and TCRdb retained only in-frame sequences with V and J called. Part of the clones is not carried over; for the studies checked, unresolved V genes explain less than half of this, and the remainder is unexplained. The V and J calls and clone size come from that table; D and trimming were worked out from the DNA. The sample profile shows some 200,000 clones; nearly 80% of them were found once. Together, the top ten hold roughly 28% of the sample.

Looking up the germline V gene yields CDR1 SGHVS and CDR2 FNYEAQ. At the junction V is shortened by 5 bases and J by 1 base, with 2 bases in between. The CDR3 starts with the cysteine, ends with the phenylalanine, and has 11 residues. Just the 33-base CDR3 DNA is kept, in frame starting at base 1. Specimen: peripheral blood. The V and J genes are TRBV7-6 and TRBJ2-5, with no confidently assigned D gene. The TCR comes from a woman between 65 and 79 years old with acute or convalescent COVID-19. The DNA is TGTGCCAGCAGCCGCCAAGAGACCCAGTACTTC. Its protein is CASSRQETQYF.